This passage covers 15 T cell receptor beta chains from one sample sequenced in a study of shared clonotypes between healthy human individuals (dated by TCRdb to the early 2020s). Receptor libraries were prepared by the immunoSEQ multiplex PCR assay. TCRdb holds this immuneACCESS table with in-frame rearrangements only. Some clones are missing; in checked studies, unresolved V genes explain under half, and the rest has no known cause. The sample yields about 2.2 million clones; 93% were counted once. The ten largest clones add up to less than 2% of the sample. For the CD8 naive samples, CD45RO-negative cells were positively selected for CCR7, yielding a CD45RA+CCR7+ population from which TemRA cells were excluded. Sequencing was carried out using naive CD8+ T cells from PBMCs. The sample's cell subset or site label, in plain terms: CD45RA+CCR7+. The receptors stem from a man between 18 and 35 years old in good health. Some clones in this sample may be carry-over from other donors' samples.

The J gene is TRBJ2-7, the V gene TRBV27; the match to TRBD1 covers 8 bases. Trimming removed 6 bases from V and 2 bases from J; junction bases left unmatched: 6. This CDR3 comprises 14 residues. Per germline, CDR1 MNHEY and CDR2 SMNVEV (reference sequence). CDR3 protein: CASSGQGGAYEQYF. For the CDR3, the DNA is TGTGCCAGCAGCGGACAGGGAGGAGCCTACGAGCAGTACTTC.

The J gene is TRBJ2-7, the V gene TRBV13; D is undetermined. The ends were cut back, 5 bases at V and 6 bases at J, with 17 bases in the middle. CDR1 is PRHDT and CDR2 is FYEKMQ in the germline V gene (reference sequence). CDR3 size: 14 residues. The CDR3 DNA reads as TGTGCCAGCAGCCCCCGCCTAGGGCCACCCGAGCAGTACTTC. Residues: CASSPRLGPPEQYF.

V and J are TRBV29-1 and TRBJ1-1, with TRBD1 matching 12 bases. Losses at the gene ends were 7 bases for V and 3 bases for J; bases not matched to a gene: 12. This CDR3 is built from 16 residues. Germline V gives CDR1 SQVTM, CDR2 ANQGSEA. CDR3 loop: CSADGDRGRWDTEAFF. Here the CDR3 DNA reads TGCAGCGCGGACGGGGACAGGGGGCGCTGGGACACTGAAGCTTTCTTT.

The CDR3 nucleotides read TGTGCCAGCAGTGGGGTATGGGATTCGACCTACGAGCAGTACTTC. Protein: CASSGVWDSTYEQYF. The J gene is TRBJ2-7, the V gene TRBV27; no definite D call. V gave up 5 bases and J gave up 2 bases, with 16 bases separating them. CDR3 length equals 15 residues. Germline V gene lookup returns CDR1 MNHEY and CDR2 SMNVEV (reference sequence).

This clone was seen just once. The rearrangement links TRBV28 to TRBJ2-7; the D gene is possibly TRBD1 (6 bases). This CDR3 comprises 15 residues. V shed 6 bases and J shed 3 bases, with 18 bases lying between them. Germline CDR1 and CDR2: MDHEN and SYDVKM. CDR3 in DNA: TGTGCCAGCAGCCAAGAGAGGGGGAGCTTCTACGAGCAGTACTTC. It yields the protein CASSQERGSFYEQYF. Full variable domain (rest looked up from reference TRBV28 and TRBJ2-7): DVKVTQSSRYLVKRTGEKVFLECVQDMDHENMFWYRQDPGLGLRLIYFSYDVKMKEKGDIPEGYSVSREKKERFSLILESASTNQTSMYLCASSQERGSFYEQYFGPGTRLTVT.

The chain recombines TRBV7-8 with TRBJ1-5; D uncertain. CDR1 and CDR2 (germline): SGHVS, FQNEAQ. This CDR3 contains 16 residues. Trimming stripped 0 bases from V and 6 bases from J, with 15 bases between. The CDR3: CASSLAGPQAIQPQHF. CDR3 nucleotides: TGTGCCAGCAGCTTAGCCGGGCCTCAGGCCATTCAGCCCCAGCATTTT.

The rearrangement links TRBV9 to TRBJ2-7; 9 bases match TRBD2. V shed 3 bases and J 2 bases; nucleotides not matched to a gene: 6. The CDR3 extends over 15 amino acids. Germline CDR1 SGDLS, CDR2 YYNGEE. The CDR3 reads CASSGGSGGTYEQYF. The DNA of the CDR3 is TGTGCCAGCAGCGGTGGTAGCGGGGGCACCTACGAGCAGTACTTC.

This chain joins TRBV4-1 and TRBJ2-7, with 9 bases that match TRBD2. J gave up 4 bases and V 0 bases, and 10 bases lay outside the gene matches. Germline values: CDR1 MGHRA, CDR2 YSYEKL. The CDR3 covers 17 residues. The CDR3 is CASSQDPNSGSVYEQYF. Written as DNA, the CDR3 is TGCGCCAGCAGCCAAGACCCCAATAGCGGGAGTGTGTACGAGCAGTACTTC.

The chain has TRBV5-1 and TRBJ1-1; weak D call: TRBD1 (5 bases). CDR1 SGHRS and CDR2 YFSETQ come from the germline V gene. Trimming stripped 0 bases from V and 3 bases from J, with 9 bases between. The CDR3 has 14 amino acids. CDR3 in amino acids: CASSLVGAHTEAFF. The CDR3, as DNA: TGCGCCAGCAGCTTGGTTGGGGCTCACACTGAAGCTTTCTTT.

The chain joins TRBV5-1 to TRBJ2-3; 7 nucleotides line up with TRBD1. The CDR3 totals 18 residues. The V gene end was trimmed by 4 bases and the J gene end by 0 bases; junction bases not matched to a gene: 14. The germline V gene has CDR1 SGHRS and CDR2 YFSETQ. CDR3 sequence reads: CASSRPPTGAYSTDTQYF. For the CDR3, the DNA is TGCGCCAGCAGCCGGCCCCCTACAGGGGCCTATAGCACAGATACGCAGTATTTT.

V and J are TRBV7-2 and TRBJ2-3, with TRBD2 matching 8 bases. V lost 6 bases to trimming and J lost 0 bases; unmatched junction nucleotides: 5. CDR3 size: 15 residues. Per germline, CDR1 SGHTA and CDR2 FQGNSA. The CDR3 spells CASRPRGGSTDTQYF. For the CDR3, the DNA is TGTGCCAGCAGACCCCGGGGGGGGAGCACAGATACGCAGTATTTT.

The chain employs TRBV4-2 and TRBJ2-1, with a tentative D call TRBD2 (5 bases). Trimming cost V 4 bases and J 4 bases, with 17 bases left between them. This CDR3 has 16 amino acids. CDR1 and CDR2 from the germline V gene are LGHNA and YNFKEQ. Here the CDR3 reads CASSPGATSRYNEQFF. The CDR3 nucleotides read TGTGCCAGCAGCCCTGGTGCAACTAGTAGATACAATGAGCAGTTCTTC.

The rearrangement uses TRBV5-1 and TRBJ2-1, with D perhaps TRBD2 (6 bases). The CDR3 is 17 residues long. In germline, CDR1 is SGHRS, CDR2 YFSETQ. Trimming removed 3 bases at V and 2 bases at J, with 18 bases between. The CDR3 sequence is CASSWDPGLGAYNEQFF. CDR3 coding DNA: TGCGCCAGCAGCTGGGACCCGGGACTTGGCGCCTACAATGAGCAGTTCTTC.

The CDR3 loop is CASSLVGTGEKLFF. The CDR3 DNA reads TGTGCCAGCAGTTTAGTAGGGACGGGTGAAAAACTGTTTTTT. V and J are TRBV28 and TRBJ1-4, with D possibly being TRBD1 (5 bases). The CDR3 contains 14 residues. Trimming took off 2 bases at V and 7 bases at J, with 11 bases between the two ends. Germline values: CDR1 MDHEN, CDR2 SYDVKM.

The chain joins TRBV28 to TRBJ1-1; the D gene is possibly TRBD1 (6 bases). Germline CDR1 and CDR2: MDHEN and SYDVKM. The V and J ends lost 4 bases and 2 bases respectively, with 8 bases between them. CDR3 size: 13 residues. The CDR3 DNA sequence: TGTGCCAGCAGTTGGACAGTTAACACTGAAGCTTTCTTT. Translating gives CASSWTVNTEAFF.